Below, one T cell receptor beta chain is given with its context. The target antigen is unknown. Treatment reported: roughly 20 received Ad26.COV2.S at low or high dose, single or two shots; 5 received placebo; per-sample allocation not given. After the first vaccine or placebo injection, samples were drawn on day 63. An adult of 18-55 years in Boston served as donor. V lost 3 bases to trimming and J lost 5 bases; unmatched junction nucleotides: 16. Germline lookup yields CDR1 KGHDR and CDR2 SFDVKD. There are 18 residues in the CDR3. The data were produced by immunoSEQ multiplex PCR, yet TCRdb's version contains in-frame clones alone and is incomplete. The sample has 400,000 to 450,000 clones; 90% are singletons. The entry originates in a study of Ad26.COV2.S vaccination and SARS-CoV-2 variants. Study overall: By the intramuscular route, Ad26.COV2.S was given once, or twice 56 days apart. Study results and limitations: Relative to placebo recipients, vaccine recipients exhibited elevated spike-specific TCR breadth. Analyses of TCR breadth and depth may have underestimated total T cell responses.

The source is a person aged 18-65 years who received the Ad26.COV2.S COVID-19 vaccine or a placebo. The chain links TRBV24-1 to TRBJ2-5; 8 nucleotides match TRBD1. The starting material was peripheral blood, obtained in a trial of Ad26.COV2.S vaccine versus placebo. The CDR3: CATSDNPQEAGGRETQYF. CDR3 nucleotide sequence: TGTGCCACCAGTGATAACCCCCAGGAGGCAGGGGGCCGGGAGACCCAGTACTTC.